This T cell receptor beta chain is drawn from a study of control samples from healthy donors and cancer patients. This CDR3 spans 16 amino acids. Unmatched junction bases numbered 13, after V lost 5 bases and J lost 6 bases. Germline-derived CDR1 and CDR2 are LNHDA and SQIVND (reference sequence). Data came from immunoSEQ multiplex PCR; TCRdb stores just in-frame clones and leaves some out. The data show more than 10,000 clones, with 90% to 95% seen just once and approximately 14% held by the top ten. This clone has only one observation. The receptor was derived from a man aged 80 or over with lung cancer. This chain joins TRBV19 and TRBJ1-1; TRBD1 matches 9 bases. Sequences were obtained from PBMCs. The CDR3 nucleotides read TGTGCCAGTAGTGTCACCCCCGGGACAGGGAGCGCTGAAGCTTTCTTT. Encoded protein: CASSVTPGTGSAEAFF.